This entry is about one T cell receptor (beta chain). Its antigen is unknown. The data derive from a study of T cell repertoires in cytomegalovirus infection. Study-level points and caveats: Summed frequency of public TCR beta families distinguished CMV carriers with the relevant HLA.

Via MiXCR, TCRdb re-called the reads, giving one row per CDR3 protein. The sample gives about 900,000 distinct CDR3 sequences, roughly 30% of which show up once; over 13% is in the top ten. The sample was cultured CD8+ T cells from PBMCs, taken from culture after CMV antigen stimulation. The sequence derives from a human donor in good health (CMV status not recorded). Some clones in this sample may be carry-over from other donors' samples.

CDR3 in DNA: TGCAGCATTTGGGGGACAGAAAGCACAGATACGCAGTATTTT. Amino acid sequence: CSIWGTESTDTQYF. The rearrangement joins TRBV29-1 to TRBJ2-3; 7 nucleotides match TRBD1. The V segment lost 8 bases and the J segment 0 bases; nucleotides outside the gene matches: 8. The CDR3 is made up of 14 amino acids. Germline V gives CDR1 SQVTM, CDR2 ANQGSEA.